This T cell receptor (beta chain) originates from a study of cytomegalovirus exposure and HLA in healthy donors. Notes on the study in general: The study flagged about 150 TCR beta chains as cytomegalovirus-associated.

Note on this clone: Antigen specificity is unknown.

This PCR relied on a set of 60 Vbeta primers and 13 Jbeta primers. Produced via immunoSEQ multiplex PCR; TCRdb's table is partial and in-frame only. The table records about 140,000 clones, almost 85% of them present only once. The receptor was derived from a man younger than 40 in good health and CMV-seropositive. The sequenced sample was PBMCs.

DNA for the CDR3: TGTGCCAGCAGCCCTGAGGGCGGCGGTCTTTACGAGCAGTACTTC. Amino acids: CASSPEGGGLYEQYF. The chain employs TRBV4-2 and TRBJ2-7; tentative D call: TRBD2 (5 bases). The CDR3 runs 15 residues. With 4 bases removed from V and 4 bases from J, the gap between germline ends came to 17 bases. Germline CDR1 reads LGHNA; CDR2 reads YNFKEQ.